This TCR beta chain was identified during a study of breast tumors, draining lymph nodes, adjacent tissues. This clonotype has ten or more counts. Its target is unknown. Germline lookup yields CDR1 MGHDK and CDR2 SYGVNS. The CDR3 runs to 13 residues. Trimming removed 5 bases from V and 2 bases from J, with 9 bases in between. MiXCR, applied by TCRdb to the multiplex PCR reads, yields one record per CDR3 protein. The sample shows over 35,000 distinct CDR3 sequences, 30% to 45% of them seen only once. Overall study results and limits: Luminal-like breast cancer showed significantly higher tumor–nontumor repertoire similarity than basal-like. The data were judged consistent with most tumor T cells coming from lymph node and expanding in tumor. Tumor repertoires ranked between lymph nodes and nontumor tissue in diversity, with V and J gene preferences.

The receptor's source is a female donor with breast cancer. Some clones in this sample may be carry-over from other donors' samples. The rearrangement uses TRBV25-1 and TRBJ2-5; the D call may be TRBD1 or TRBD2 (5 bases each). The sequenced sample was breast tumor tissue. The CDR3 spells CASSRGGQETQYF. CDR3 DNA sequence: TGTGCCAGCAGTCGGGGCGGGCAAGAGACCCAGTACTTC.